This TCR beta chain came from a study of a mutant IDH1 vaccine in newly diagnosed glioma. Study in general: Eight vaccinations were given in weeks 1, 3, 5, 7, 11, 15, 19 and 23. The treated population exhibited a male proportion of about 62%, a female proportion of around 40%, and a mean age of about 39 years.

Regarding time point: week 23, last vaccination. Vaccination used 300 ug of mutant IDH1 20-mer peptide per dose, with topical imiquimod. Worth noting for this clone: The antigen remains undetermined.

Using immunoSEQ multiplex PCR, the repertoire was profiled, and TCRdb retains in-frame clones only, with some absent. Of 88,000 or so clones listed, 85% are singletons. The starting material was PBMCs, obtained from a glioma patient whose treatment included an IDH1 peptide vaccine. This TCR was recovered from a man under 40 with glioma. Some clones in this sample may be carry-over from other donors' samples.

In nucleotides, the CDR3 is TGTGCCAGCAGTTCCCGACTAGCGGGGTCCTACGAGCAGTACTTC. Translated, it gives CASSSRLAGSYEQYF. This rearrangement joins TRBV27 to TRBJ2-7, with 11 bases identical to TRBD2. The CDR3 has 15 residues. CDR1 and CDR2 from the germline V gene are MNHEY and SMNVEV (reference sequence). V lost 4 bases and J lost 1; bases outside the gene matches: 3.